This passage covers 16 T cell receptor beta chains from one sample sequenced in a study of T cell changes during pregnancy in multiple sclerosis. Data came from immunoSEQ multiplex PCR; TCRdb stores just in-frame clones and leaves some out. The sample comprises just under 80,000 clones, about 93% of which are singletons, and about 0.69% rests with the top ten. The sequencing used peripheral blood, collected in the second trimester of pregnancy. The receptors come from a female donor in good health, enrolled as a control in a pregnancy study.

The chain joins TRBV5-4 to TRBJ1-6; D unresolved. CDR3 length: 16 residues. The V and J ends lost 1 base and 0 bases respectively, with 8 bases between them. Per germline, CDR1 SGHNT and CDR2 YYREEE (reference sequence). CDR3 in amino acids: CASSLLQDSYNSPLHF. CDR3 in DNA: TGTGCCAGCAGCTTGTTACAAGACTCCTATAATTCACCCCTCCACTTT. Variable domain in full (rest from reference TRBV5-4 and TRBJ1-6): ETGVTQSPTHLIKTRGQQVTLRCSSQSGHNTVSWYQQALGQGPQFIFQYYREEENGRGNFPPRFSGLQFPNYSSELNVNALELDDSALYLCASSLLQDSYNSPLHFGNGTRLTVT.

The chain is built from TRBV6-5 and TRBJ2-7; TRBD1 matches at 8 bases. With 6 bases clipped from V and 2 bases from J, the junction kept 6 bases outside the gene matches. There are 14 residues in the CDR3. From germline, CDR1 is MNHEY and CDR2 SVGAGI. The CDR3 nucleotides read TGTGCCAGCAGCTTGGGACAGGAGACCTACGAGCAGTACTTC. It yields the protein CASSLGQETYEQYF.

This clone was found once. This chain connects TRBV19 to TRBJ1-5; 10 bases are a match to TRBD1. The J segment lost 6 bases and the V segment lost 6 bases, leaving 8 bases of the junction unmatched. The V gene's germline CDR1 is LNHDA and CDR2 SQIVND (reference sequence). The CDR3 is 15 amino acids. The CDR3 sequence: CASRDDRGQGQPQHF. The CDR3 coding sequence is TGTGCCAGTAGGGATGACAGGGGGCAGGGTCAGCCCCAGCATTTT.

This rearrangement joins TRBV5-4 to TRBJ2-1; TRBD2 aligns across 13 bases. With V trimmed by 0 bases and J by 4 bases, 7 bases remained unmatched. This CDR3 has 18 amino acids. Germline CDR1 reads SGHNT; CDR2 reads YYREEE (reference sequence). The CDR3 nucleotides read TGTGCCAGCAGCTTGGGTGGACTAGCGGGGGCCACGTACAATGAGCAGTTCTTC. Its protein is CASSLGGLAGATYNEQFF.

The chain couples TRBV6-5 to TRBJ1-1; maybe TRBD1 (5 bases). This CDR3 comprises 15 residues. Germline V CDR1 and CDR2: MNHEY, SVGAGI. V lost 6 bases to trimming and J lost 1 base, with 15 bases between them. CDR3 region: CASRPGGIGNTEAFF. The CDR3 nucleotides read TGTGCCAGCAGACCCGGGGGAATAGGGAACACTGAAGCTTTCTTT.

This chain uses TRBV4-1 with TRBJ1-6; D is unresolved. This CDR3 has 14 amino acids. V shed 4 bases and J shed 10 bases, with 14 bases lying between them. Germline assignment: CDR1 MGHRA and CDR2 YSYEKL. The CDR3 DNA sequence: TGCGCCAGCAGCCCCGTCGCGGGAGAATCACCCCTCCACTTT. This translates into CASSPVAGESPLHF.

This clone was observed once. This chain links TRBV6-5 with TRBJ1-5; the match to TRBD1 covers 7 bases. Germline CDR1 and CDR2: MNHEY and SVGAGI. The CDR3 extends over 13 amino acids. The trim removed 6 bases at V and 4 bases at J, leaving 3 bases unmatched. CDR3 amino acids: CASSQDRNQPQHF. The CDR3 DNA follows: TGTGCCAGCAGCCAGGACAGGAATCAGCCCCAGCATTTT.

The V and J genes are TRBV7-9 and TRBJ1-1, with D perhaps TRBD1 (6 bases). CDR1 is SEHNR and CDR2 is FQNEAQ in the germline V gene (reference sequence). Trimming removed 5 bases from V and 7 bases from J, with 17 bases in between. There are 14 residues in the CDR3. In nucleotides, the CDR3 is TGTGCCAGCAGCCAAAGCAGGACAGTGGGTGAAGCTTTCTTT. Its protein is CASSQSRTVGEAFF.

The CDR3 DNA reads TGTGCCAGTAGTCAACAGGGAGTCACTGAAGCTTTCTTT. Encoded protein: CASSQQGVTEAFF. This rearrangement joins TRBV19 to TRBJ1-1; D perhaps matches TRBD1 (6 bases). CDR1 LNHDA and CDR2 SQIVND come from the germline V gene (reference sequence). The V and J ends lost 5 bases and 4 bases respectively, with 11 bases between them. This CDR3 spans 13 amino acids.

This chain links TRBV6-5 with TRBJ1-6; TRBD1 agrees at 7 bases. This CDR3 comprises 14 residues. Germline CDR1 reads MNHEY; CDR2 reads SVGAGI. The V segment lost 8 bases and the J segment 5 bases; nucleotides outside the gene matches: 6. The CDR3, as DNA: TGTGCCAGCGGGGACAGAGAGGATAATTCACCCCTCCACTTT. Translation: CASGDREDNSPLHF.

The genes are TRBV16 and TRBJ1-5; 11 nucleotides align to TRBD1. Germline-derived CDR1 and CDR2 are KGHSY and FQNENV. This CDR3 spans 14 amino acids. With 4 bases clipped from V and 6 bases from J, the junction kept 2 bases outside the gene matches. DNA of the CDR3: TGTGCCAGCAGCCCGGGACAGGGGGGTCAGCCCCAGCATTTT. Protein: CASSPGQGGQPQHF.

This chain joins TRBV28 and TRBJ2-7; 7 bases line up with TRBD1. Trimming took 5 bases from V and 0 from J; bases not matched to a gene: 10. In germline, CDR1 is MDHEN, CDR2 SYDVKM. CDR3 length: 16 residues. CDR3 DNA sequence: TGTGCCAGCAGTCACAACAGGGGTTCCAGCTCCTACGAGCAGTACTTC. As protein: CASSHNRGSSSYEQYF.

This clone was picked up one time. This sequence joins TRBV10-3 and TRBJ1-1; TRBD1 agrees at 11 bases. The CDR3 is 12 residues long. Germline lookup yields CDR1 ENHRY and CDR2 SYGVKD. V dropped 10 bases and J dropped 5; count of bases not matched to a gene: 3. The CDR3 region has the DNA TGTGCCACAAGGGACAGGGGGACTGAAGCTTTCTTT. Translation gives CATRDRGTEAFF.

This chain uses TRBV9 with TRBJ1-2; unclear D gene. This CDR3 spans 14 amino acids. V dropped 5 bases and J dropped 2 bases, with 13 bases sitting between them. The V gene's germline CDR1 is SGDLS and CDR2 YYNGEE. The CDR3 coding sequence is TGTGCCAGCAGTCTCGACCCAGCGAACTATGGCTACACCTTC. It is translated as CASSLDPANYGYTF.

CDR3 loop: CASSLADRLDTEAFF. The CDR3 coding sequence is TGTGCCAGCAGCTTAGCGGACAGGCTGGATACTGAAGCTTTCTTT. V gene TRBV7-2 combines with J gene TRBJ1-1; 7 bases match TRBD1. Germline values: CDR1 SGHTA, CDR2 FQGNSA. V gave up 0 bases and J gave up 5 bases; unmatched junction bases: 6. The CDR3 is 15 amino acids. The whole variable domain, filled in from reference TRBV7-2 and TRBJ1-1, reads GAGVSQSPSNKVTEKGKDVELRCDPISGHTALYWYRQSLGQGLEFLIYFQGNSAPDKSGLPSDRFSAERTGGSVSTLTIQRTQQEDSAVYLCASSLADRLDTEAFFGQGTRLTVV.

The CDR3 DNA follows: TGTGCCAGCAGCGTCCAGGGGGGCTTCTACGAGCAGTACTTC. Translating gives CASSVQGGFYEQYF. The chain combines TRBV9 with TRBJ2-7, with D maybe TRBD1 (7 bases). Germline values: CDR1 SGDLS, CDR2 YYNGEE. The CDR3 is made up of 14 amino acids. The germline V and J ends were trimmed by 2 bases and 3 bases, with 12 bases remaining between them.